What follows are 9 T cell receptor beta chains derived from one specimen sequenced in a study of T cells expressing NK-cell markers. TCRdb re-called the 5' RACE reads and catalogs CDR3 proteins one per entry, DNA excluded. The sample has more than 120,000 distinct CDR3 sequences. Sample: blood T cells: a sorted CD56 or NKG2C T cell subset, CD4+ or CD8+ T cells, or bulk PBMC T cells (not recorded which). The source is a man in his late teens or twenties in good health.

The genes are TRBV12-3 or TRBV12-4 and TRBJ2-5; TCRdb proposes TRBD1, but this gene call is untestable without DNA. The CDR3 length is 15 residues. CDR3 amino acids: CASSPPGGLQETQYF.

The chain is built from TRBV7-9 and TRBJ2-1; no DNA is available, so the TRBD1 call from TCRdb remains unchecked. The CDR3 is 15 residues long. Per germline, CDR1 SEHNR and CDR2 FQNEAQ (reference sequence). CDR3 amino acids: CASTPLTGASNEQFF.

The rearrangement joins TRBV13 to TRBJ2-1; TCRdb reports TRBD1, a call that lacks DNA to check it against. Germline CDR1 and CDR2: PRHDT and FYEKMQ (reference sequence). The CDR3 contains 18 residues. The CDR3 protein is CASSLGPRQSIPNNEQFF.

This chain links TRBV20-1 with TRBJ1-1. The CDR3 runs to 14 residues. From germline, CDR1 is DFQATT and CDR2 SNEGSKA (reference sequence). CDR3 residues: CSARDLGKNTEAFF.

The rearrangement joins TRBV7-8 to TRBJ2-5; checking the TCRdb D call of TRBD2 is not possible without DNA. The CDR3 is 19 residues long. CDR1 is SGHVS and CDR2 is FQNEAQ in the germline V gene. The CDR3 here is CASSLARGLAGETRETQYF.

V and J are TRBV27 and TRBJ2-2; TCRdb returns TRBD2, unconfirmable since there is no DNA. This CDR3 is 16 amino acids long. Germline CDR1 is MNHEY and CDR2 is SMNVEV (reference sequence). This chain's CDR3 is CASSPGTSGSIGELFF.

The chain recombines TRBV6-1 with TRBJ2-7; the D gene TCRdb calls, TRBD1, cannot be checked with no DNA. The germline gives CDR1 MNHNS, CDR2 SASEGT. CDR3 length: 16 amino acids. The CDR3 sequence is CASSNIGAAGTYEQYF.

The V gene is TRBV5-6, the J gene TRBJ2-3; TCRdb designates TRBD1, a call that cannot be tested without DNA. Per germline, CDR1 SGHDT and CDR2 YYEEEE. The CDR3 covers 16 residues. CDR3: CASSPTRDSDTDTQYF.

The chain links TRBV3-1 to TRBJ1-2; absent DNA, TCRdb's TRBD1 call cannot be checked. CDR3 length: 14 residues. Germline V gives CDR1 LGHDT, CDR2 YNNKEL (reference sequence). The CDR3: CASSPGLGLYGYTF.